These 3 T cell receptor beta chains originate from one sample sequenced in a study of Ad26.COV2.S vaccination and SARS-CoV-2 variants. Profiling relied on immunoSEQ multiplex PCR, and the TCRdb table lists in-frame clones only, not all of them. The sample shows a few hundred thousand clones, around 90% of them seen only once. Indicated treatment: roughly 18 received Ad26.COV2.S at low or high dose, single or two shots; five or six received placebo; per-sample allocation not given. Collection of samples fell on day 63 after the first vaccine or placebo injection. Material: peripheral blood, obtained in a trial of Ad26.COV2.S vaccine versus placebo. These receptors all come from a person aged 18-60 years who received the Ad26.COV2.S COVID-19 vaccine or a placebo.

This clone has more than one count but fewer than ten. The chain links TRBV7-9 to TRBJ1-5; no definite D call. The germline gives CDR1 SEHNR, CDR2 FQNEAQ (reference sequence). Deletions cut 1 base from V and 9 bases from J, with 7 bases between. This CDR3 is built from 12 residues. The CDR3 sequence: CASSLEARPQHF. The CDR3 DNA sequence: TGTGCCAGCAGCTTAGAGGCGCGGCCCCAGCATTTT.

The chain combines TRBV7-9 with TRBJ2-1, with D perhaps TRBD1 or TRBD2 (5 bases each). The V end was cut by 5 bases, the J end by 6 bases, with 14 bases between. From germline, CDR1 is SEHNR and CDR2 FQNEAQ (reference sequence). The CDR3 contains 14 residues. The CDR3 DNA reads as TGTGCCAGCAGCCCCTCCGGGACGAGCAATGAGCAGTTCTTC. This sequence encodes CASSPSGTSNEQFF.

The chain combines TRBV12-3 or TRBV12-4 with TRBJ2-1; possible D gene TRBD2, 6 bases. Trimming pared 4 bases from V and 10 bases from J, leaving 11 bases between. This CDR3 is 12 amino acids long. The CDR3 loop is CASSSQSGEQFF. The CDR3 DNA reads TGTGCCAGCAGTTCCCAAAGCGGGGAGCAGTTCTTC.